A single sample is the source of the 22 T cell receptor beta chains below, sequenced in a study of cytomegalovirus exposure and HLA in healthy donors. The PCR made use of 60 Vbeta and 13 Jbeta primers. TCRdb's copy holds only in-frame clones and misses some; the assay was immunoSEQ multiplex PCR. The sample has about 170,000 clones; about 79% are singletons. Material: PBMCs. Source of these receptors: a female donor in good health and CMV-seronegative.

The genes are TRBV2 and TRBJ2-1; 9 bases fit TRBD2. This CDR3 region has 13 residues. J was trimmed by 9 bases and V by 6 bases; bases with no gene match: 6. Germline-derived CDR1 and CDR2 are SNHLY and FYNNEI. In DNA form, the CDR3 reads TGTGCCAGCAGCTATAGCGGGAGAGGTGAGCAGTTCTTC. Protein sequence: CASSYSGRGEQFF.

This clone was picked up a small number of times. The chain employs TRBV11-2 and TRBJ2-7; the D gene is possibly TRBD2 (5 bases). Trimming pared 5 bases from V and 6 bases from J, leaving 11 bases between. The germline V gene has CDR1 SGHAT and CDR2 FQNNGV. The CDR3 spans 12 residues. CDR3 in amino acids: CASSLADREQYF. The CDR3, as DNA: TGTGCCAGCAGCCTAGCAGATCGCGAGCAGTACTTC. Based on the CDR3 plus reference TRBV11-2 and TRBJ2-7, the full variable domain is EAGVAQSPRYKIIEKRQSVAFWCNPISGHATLYWYQQILGQGPKLLIQFQNNGVVDDSQLPKDRFSAERLKGVDSTLKIQPAKLEDSAVYLCASSLADREQYFGPGTRLTVT.

This chain links TRBV10-3 with TRBJ1-1; TRBD1 agrees at 8 bases. V trimming: 4 bases; J trimming: 5 bases; junction bases outside the gene matches: 9. Germline loops: CDR1 ENHRY, CDR2 SYGVKD. The CDR3 contains 15 residues. The CDR3 is CAISGRGQGRTEAFF. The CDR3 nucleotides read TGTGCCATCAGTGGACGAGGACAGGGTCGTACTGAAGCTTTCTTT.

This clone appeared a few times. This chain joins TRBV27 and TRBJ2-5; 7 bases match TRBD1. This CDR3 has 15 residues. Trimming took 4 bases from V and 1 from J; bases not matched to a gene: 6. Looked up from germline, CDR1 is MNHEY and CDR2 is SMNVEV (reference sequence). The chain's CDR3 is CASSSAGTVQETQYF. The CDR3 region has the DNA TGTGCCAGCAGTTCAGCAGGGACAGTCCAAGAGACCCAGTACTTC.

V usage is TRBV5-5 and J usage is TRBJ1-2; weak D call: TRBD1 (5 bases). There are 15 residues in the CDR3. V shed 1 base and J shed 4 bases, with 14 bases lying between them. CDR1 is SGHKS, CDR2 YYEKEE, per germline (reference sequence). CDR3 loop: CASSLYIGQGYGYTF. Here the CDR3 DNA reads TGTGCCAGCAGCTTGTATATCGGGCAGGGCTATGGCTACACCTTC. Full variable domain (missing parts from reference TRBV5-5 and TRBJ1-2): DAGVTQSPTHLIKTRGQQVTLRCSPISGHKSVSWYQQVLGQGPQFIFQYYEKEERGRGNFPDRFSARQFPNYSSELNVNALLLGDSALYLCASSLYIGQGYGYTFGSGTRLTVV.

The chain employs TRBV5-1 and TRBJ1-3; D is possibly TRBD1 (6 bases). This CDR3 contains 16 residues. The V end was cut by 0 bases, the J end by 0 bases, with 10 bases between. The V gene's germline CDR1 is SGHRS and CDR2 YFSETQ. CDR3 region: CASSLGQVASGNTIYF. CDR3 in DNA: TGCGCCAGCAGCTTGGGACAGGTAGCCTCTGGAAACACCATATATTTT.

The rearrangement uses TRBV18 and TRBJ2-1; perhaps TRBD2 as D (6 bases). Trimming took 3 bases from V and 5 from J, leaving 8 bases between them. This CDR3 contains 13 residues. The germline CDR1 and CDR2 sequences are KGHSH and LQKENI. The CDR3 nucleotides are TGTGCCAGCTCACCGGGAGGAAACAATGAGCAGTTCTTC. This codes for CASSPGGNNEQFF.

The genes are TRBV7-7 and TRBJ1-1, with a possible D match to TRBD1 (6 bases). Looked up from germline, CDR1 is SSHAT and CDR2 is FNYEAQ (reference sequence). The ends were cut back, 3 bases at V and 5 bases at J, with 10 bases in the middle. The CDR3 sequence is 13 residues long. The CDR3 loop reads CASSLDRGTEAFF. Written as DNA, the CDR3 is TGTGCCAGCAGCTTGGACAGAGGGACTGAAGCTTTCTTT.

The genes are TRBV7-6 and TRBJ2-1, with D perhaps matching TRBD2 (6 bases). V was clipped by 6 bases and J by 4 bases, with 10 bases between them. This CDR3 comprises 13 residues. Germline V gene lookup returns CDR1 SGHVS and CDR2 FNYEAQ. DNA of the CDR3: TGTGCCAGCAGTTGGGACTTTTACAATGAGCAGTTCTTC. This encodes CASSWDFYNEQFF.

The chain carries TRBV5-1 and TRBJ1-4; D unresolved. Trimming took off 0 bases at V and 6 bases at J, with 12 bases between the two ends. Looked up from germline, CDR1 is SGHRS and CDR2 is YFSETQ. The CDR3 extends over 15 amino acids. This CDR3 reads CASSLGRLSYEKLFF. The DNA of the CDR3 is TGCGCCAGCAGCTTGGGGAGGTTATCCTATGAAAAACTGTTTTTT.

CDR3 DNA sequence: TGTGCCAGCAGCTCACACAGCTATGGCTACACCTTC. Its translation is CASSSHSYGYTF. This chain links TRBV7-2 with TRBJ1-2; the D is unclear. Trimming left V 4 bases short and J 4 bases short, with 7 bases between. The CDR3 has 12 amino acids. CDR1 and CDR2 (germline): SGHTA, FQGNSA.

The chain joins TRBV19 to TRBJ1-2; weak D call: TRBD1 (5 bases). This CDR3 region has 18 residues. Trimming stripped 2 bases from V and 0 bases from J, with 19 bases between. Germline V gene sequence: CDR1 LNHDA, CDR2 SQIVND (reference sequence). The CDR3 spells CASSILGGALAANYGYTF. CDR3 bases: TGTGCCAGTAGTATACTAGGAGGGGCGTTAGCGGCTAACTATGGCTACACCTTC. Supplemented by reference TRBV19 and TRBJ1-2, the full variable domain reads DGGITQSPKYLFRKEGQNVTLSCEQNLNHDAMYWYRQDPGQGLRLIYYSQIVNDFQKGDIAEGYSVSREKKESFPLTVTSAQKNPTAFYLCASSILGGALAANYGYTFGSGTRLTVV.

The DNA for the CDR3 is TGTGCCAGCAGCCCAGCACTAGCGGGCTCAGATACGCAGTATTTT. This gives the protein CASSPALAGSDTQYF. The chain couples TRBV4-2 to TRBJ2-3, with TRBD2 identical over 9 bases. The germline gives CDR1 LGHNA, CDR2 YNFKEQ. The CDR3 covers 15 residues. The ends lost 4 bases at V and 4 bases at J; junction bases unmatched: 6.

In its sample, this clone was seen a few times. The chain couples TRBV27 to TRBJ2-1; 8 bases fit TRBD2. The germline CDR1 and CDR2 sequences are MNHEY and SMNVEV (reference sequence). V was pared by 7 bases and J by 2 bases, with 7 bases of the junction left unmatched. The CDR3 totals 15 residues. CDR3 bases: TGTGCCAGCACGAGAACGGGAGGGACCTACAATGAGCAGTTCTTC. It is translated as CASTRTGGTYNEQFF.

V usage is TRBV7-3 and J usage is TRBJ1-3; tentative D call: TRBD1 (5 bases). The CDR3 spans 21 residues. The ends were cut back, 1 base at V and 7 bases at J, with 32 bases in the middle. Per the germline V gene, CDR1 is SGHTA and CDR2 is FQGTGA. The CDR3 loop reads CASSLKRPPGVARVSRNTIYF. DNA for the CDR3: TGTGCCAGCAGCTTAAAGCGGCCTCCGGGGGTGGCCAGGGTCTCGAGGAACACCATATATTTT.

V and J are TRBV5-5 and TRBJ2-3; 11 bases map to TRBD2. CDR3 length equals 15 residues. In germline, CDR1 is SGHKS, CDR2 YYEKEE (reference sequence). The trim removed 5 bases at V and 7 bases at J, leaving 9 bases unmatched. CDR3 in amino acids: CASSRTSGSDHTQYF. The CDR3 nucleotides read TGTGCCAGCAGTCGGACTAGCGGGTCAGATCATACGCAGTATTTT.

The sample holds a few counts of this clone. The J gene is TRBJ1-6, the V gene TRBV27; the match to TRBD1 covers 7 bases. Germline lookup yields CDR1 MNHEY and CDR2 SMNVEV (reference sequence). V lost 6 bases and J lost 7; bases outside the gene matches: 6. The CDR3 extends over 14 amino acids. For the CDR3, the DNA is TGTGCCAGCAGGAGGGACAGCTCGAATTCACCCCTCCACTTT. Translated: CASRRDSSNSPLHF.

The V call is TRBV28, the J call TRBJ2-7, with a tentative D call TRBD1 (5 bases). From germline, CDR1 is MDHEN and CDR2 SYDVKM. CDR3 length: 13 amino acids. Deletions cut 7 bases from V and 3 bases from J, with 13 bases between. CDR3 DNA: TGTGCCAGCACCCTTGCCAGGGACTACGAGCAGTACTTC. Its protein is CASTLARDYEQYF.

The chain joins TRBV9 to TRBJ2-7; TRBD2 agrees at 7 bases. V trimming: 0 bases; J trimming: 2 bases; junction bases outside the gene matches: 5. The CDR3 consists of 15 residues. Germline CDR1 and CDR2: SGDLS and YYNGEE. The CDR3 loop reads CASSVGPAGTYEQYF. The CDR3 coding sequence is TGTGCCAGCAGCGTAGGGCCAGCGGGGACCTACGAGCAGTACTTC.

Only a few counts were recorded for this clone. This chain connects TRBV12-5 to TRBJ1-5, with TRBD1 matching over 12 bases. V trimming: 5 bases; J trimming: 7 bases; junction bases outside the gene matches: 9. Germline V CDR1 and CDR2: LGHNT, FRNRAP. The CDR3 contains 16 residues. CDR3 coding DNA: TGTGCTAGTGGTAGACCCGGGACAGGGGGCTGGCAGCCCCAGCATTTT. Its translation: CASGRPGTGGWQPQHF. Looking up the rest from reference TRBV12-5 and TRBJ1-5 gives the full variable domain: DARVTQTPRHKVTEMGQEVTMRCQPILGHNTVFWYRQTMMQGLELLAYFRNRAPLDDSGMPKDRFSAEMPDATLATLKIQPSEPRDSAVYFCASGRPGTGGWQPQHFGDGTRLSIL.

Remarks on this clone: The junction departs from the called germline gene at one end, perhaps through a read error. The chain is built from TRBV27 and TRBJ2-6; possible D gene TRBD1, 5 bases. The CDR3 sequence is 14 residues long. Germline-derived CDR1 and CDR2 are MNHEY and SMNVEV (reference sequence). This CDR3 is CASGSGYGANGLTF. CDR3 nucleotides: TGTGCCAGCGGCTCAGGGTATGGGGCCAACGGCCTGACTTTC.

This clone appeared a single time. The CDR3 loop reads CASSPLTGVEQFF. CDR3 in DNA: TGTGCCAGCAGCCCGCTGACGGGGGTAGAGCAGTTCTTC. This rearrangement joins TRBV7-8 to TRBJ2-1, with D possibly being TRBD2 (6 bases). This CDR3 is built from 13 residues. Trimming took 5 bases from V and 10 from J, leaving 15 bases between them. Germline CDR1 SGHVS, CDR2 FQNEAQ. The full variable domain, with the rest looked up from reference TRBV7-8 and TRBJ2-1, is GAGVSQSPRYKVAKRGQDVALRCDPISGHVSLFWYQQALGQGPEFLTYFQNEAQLDKSGLPSDRFFAERPEGSVSTLKIQRTQQEDSAVYLCASSPLTGVEQFFGPGTRLTVL.